This TCR beta chain came from a study of cytomegalovirus exposure and HLA in healthy donors. Overall study findings and caveats: Reportedly, cytomegalovirus status was diagnosed with high sensitivity and specificity. It was only CMV serostatus that was available as immune exposure information. TCR beta chain V- and J-gene trimming was linked, in a later analysis, to a missense variant in DCLRE1C.

Germline V CDR1 and CDR2: LGHNA, YNFKEQ. This CDR3 has 14 amino acids. V was pared by 4 bases and J by 1 base, with 2 bases of the junction left unmatched. On this clone itself: The antigen remains unidentified.

The PCR was carried out with 60 Vbeta primers and 13 Jbeta primers. The method was immunoSEQ multiplex PCR; TCRdb's version includes in-frame clones alone and lacks a portion of them. This table has over 150,000 clones, over 75% appearing once. This sequence was found in a human donor in good health. The chain carries TRBV4-2 and TRBJ2-7; 9 bases line up with TRBD1. Sequences were obtained from PBMCs. This CDR3 is CASSPGTGSYEQYF. The CDR3 DNA reads as TGTGCCAGCAGCCCCGGGACAGGGTCCTACGAGCAGTACTTC.